This entry lists 16 T cell receptor beta chains sequenced from one sample in a study of T cell responses to AZD1222 COVID-19 vaccine (dated by TCRdb to about 2021). In the paper's terms, the time point label means: about 28 days (+/-7) after the second vaccine dose. Libraries were built with the immunoSEQ multiplex PCR assay. Not all clones reach the TCRdb copy of this immuneACCESS table, which keeps in-frame sequences only. Checked studies attribute under half of the gap to unresolved V genes and leave the rest unexplained. The sample includes about 180,000 clones, with 85% to 90% observed a single time. The ten largest clones represent around a tenth of the sample. This material consisted of peripheral blood, taken 28 days after the second AZD1222 dose. These receptors were taken from an adult who received the AZD1222 COVID-19 vaccine.

Concerning this clone: In the same sample, other DNA sequences code for this CDR3. The J gene is TRBJ1-3, the V gene TRBV5-1; D unresolved. Per germline, CDR1 SGHRS and CDR2 YFSETQ. There are 15 residues in the CDR3. V gave up 0 bases and J gave up 0 bases, with 7 bases separating them. CDR3 residues: CASSLDGYSGNTIYF. CDR3 coding DNA: TGCGCCAGCAGCTTGGACGGGTACTCTGGAAACACCATATATTTT.

The V and J genes are TRBV7-7 and TRBJ2-7, with 8 positions matching TRBD2. This CDR3 is built from 13 residues. CDR1 and CDR2 (germline): SSHAT, FNYEAQ (reference sequence). Losses at the gene ends were 0 bases for V and 8 bases for J; bases not matched to a gene: 3. The CDR3 is CASSLASGVKQYF. CDR3 bases: TGTGCCAGCAGCTTAGCTAGCGGGGTAAAGCAGTACTTC.

This chain connects TRBV19 to TRBJ2-5; 8 bases line up with TRBD2. The germline V gene has CDR1 LNHDA and CDR2 SQIVND (reference sequence). V lost 3 bases, J lost 1 base, and 4 bases stayed unmatched. The CDR3 is 15 residues long. The DNA of the CDR3 is TGTGCCAGTAGTATCGTTAGCGGGGTCCAAGAGACCCAGTACTTC. Amino acids: CASSIVSGVQETQYF.

This clone was observed a handful of times. The V and J genes are TRBV7-8 and TRBJ1-2, with 8 bases matching TRBD1. The germline CDR1 and CDR2 sequences are SGHVS and FQNEAQ. V lost 2 bases, J lost 4 bases, and 3 bases stayed unmatched. The CDR3 contains 14 residues. The CDR3 reads CASSLTGQVYGYTF. The CDR3 DNA is TGTGCCAGCAGCTTAACGGGACAGGTCTATGGCTACACCTTC.

In its sample, this clone was seen once. The rearrangement joins TRBV11-2 to TRBJ2-1; 8 positions agree with TRBD2. The CDR3 is 17 amino acids. V gave up 5 bases and J gave up 7 bases; unmatched junction bases: 16. CDR1 SGHAT and CDR2 FQNNGV come from the germline V gene. The CDR3 nucleotides read TGTGCCAGCAGCCGGGGGGGAGGGACAAATTTGGGTAATGAGCAGTTCTTC. Its protein product is CASSRGGGTNLGNEQFF. Using reference TRBV11-2 and TRBJ2-1 for the parts outside the CDR3, the full variable domain is EAGVAQSPRYKIIEKRQSVAFWCNPISGHATLYWYQQILGQGPKLLIQFQNNGVVDDSQLPKDRFSAERLKGVDSTLKIQPAKLEDSAVYLCASSRGGGTNLGNEQFFGPGTRLTVL.

The gene calls are TRBV27 and TRBJ2-2, with 12 bases aligning to TRBD2. Germline V lookup: CDR1 MNHEY, CDR2 SMNVEV (reference sequence). The CDR3 runs 15 residues. The V gene end was trimmed by 6 bases and the J gene end by 5 bases; junction bases not matched to a gene: 4. CDR3 in DNA: TGTGCCAGCAGCACTAGCGGGGGGCGTACCGGGGAGCTGTTTTTT. Translated: CASSTSGGRTGELFF.

The chain recombines TRBV19 with TRBJ1-5, with 8 bases fitting TRBD1. The CDR3 loop spans 16 amino acids. The ends lost 5 bases at V and 0 bases at J; junction bases unmatched: 6. Per the germline V gene, CDR1 is LNHDA and CDR2 is SQIVND (reference sequence). The CDR3 DNA reads as TGTGCCAGTAGTTTAACAGGGGGGGGTAGCAATCAGCCCCAGCATTTT. Protein: CASSLTGGGSNQPQHF.

V and J are TRBV5-1 and TRBJ2-3; D could derive from TRBD1 or TRBD2 (5 bases each). The CDR3 has 16 amino acids. The V gene lost 7 bases and the J gene lost 2 bases, with 20 bases spanning the gap. Germline values: CDR1 SGHRS, CDR2 YFSETQ. CDR3 loop: CASGPRDPTSTDTQYF. In nucleotides, the CDR3 is TGCGCCAGCGGACCCCGGGACCCAACCTCCACAGATACGCAGTATTTT.

The chain employs TRBV7-9 and TRBJ1-5; 9 bases are a match to TRBD1. CDR3 length: 13 amino acids. The ends lost 5 bases at V and 7 bases at J; junction bases unmatched: 3. From germline, CDR1 is SEHNR and CDR2 FQNEAQ (reference sequence). The CDR3 DNA reads as TGTGCCAGCAGCCCCGGGACAGGGCAGCCCCAGCATTTT. Its protein product is CASSPGTGQPQHF.

Only one count was recorded for this clone. The chain couples TRBV5-1 to TRBJ2-5; D unresolved. The germline V and J ends were trimmed by 6 bases and 2 bases, with 17 bases remaining between them. From germline, CDR1 is SGHRS and CDR2 YFSETQ. The CDR3 is 15 residues long. Written as DNA, the CDR3 is TGCGCCAGCACCACGGTAGGAACGGCTCAAGAGACCCAGTACTTC. As protein: CASTTVGTAQETQYF.

The chain employs TRBV5-1 and TRBJ2-1; D not resolved. The V end lost 1 base, the J end lost 8 bases, and 13 bases lay between the germline ends. CDR1 and CDR2 from the germline V gene are SGHRS and YFSETQ. This CDR3 spans 14 amino acids. The CDR3 DNA reads TGCGCCAGCAGCTTGATGAGATCTATCGATGAGCAGTTCTTC. This encodes CASSLMRSIDEQFF.

The chain links TRBV6-5 to TRBJ1-6; D gene unclear. The CDR3 sequence is 13 residues long. The ends were cut back, 7 bases at V and 2 bases at J, with 6 bases in the middle. CDR1 MNHEY and CDR2 SVGAGI come from the germline V gene. The CDR3 reads CASTITYNSPLHF. Written as DNA, the CDR3 is TGTGCCAGCACGATAACCTATAATTCACCCCTCCACTTT.

This chain links TRBV7-2 with TRBJ1-2; D not resolved. Germline V CDR1 and CDR2: SGHTA, FQGNSA. This CDR3 region has 12 residues. V was pared by 1 base and J by 6 bases, with 6 bases between. For the CDR3, the DNA is TGTGCCAGCAGCTTAGAAGGCGATGGCTACACCTTC. This sequence encodes CASSLEGDGYTF.

The rearrangement uses TRBV4-1 and TRBJ1-2; possible D gene TRBD1, 6 bases. CDR1 MGHRA and CDR2 YSYEKL come from the germline V gene. The CDR3 has 15 residues. Between the trimmed V and J ends, which lost 1 base and 3 bases, there was a span of 12 bases. The CDR3 is CASSQVGHRDYGYTF. The CDR3 DNA follows: TGCGCCAGCAGCCAAGTTGGTCACAGGGACTATGGCTACACCTTC.

V gene TRBV28 combines with J gene TRBJ1-2; 7 bases are shared with TRBD1. Per germline, CDR1 MDHEN and CDR2 SYDVKM. The CDR3 consists of 13 residues. Trimming removed 6 bases from V and 6 bases from J; junction bases left unmatched: 7. Here the CDR3 reads CASRLLQGNGYTF. As DNA, the CDR3 is TGTGCCAGCAGACTCCTACAGGGGAATGGCTACACCTTC.

The chain links TRBV6-6 to TRBJ2-7; D gene ambiguous. CDR3 size: 9 residues. The ends were cut back, 10 bases at V and 13 bases at J, with 14 bases in the middle. Germline V gene lookup returns CDR1 MNHNY and CDR2 SVGAGI (reference sequence). The CDR3 sequence is CAKSPMCYF. The CDR3 bases are TGTGCCAAATCCCCGATGTGTTACTTC.